The entry below gives a single TCR beta chain sequence along with its context. The table came from immunoSEQ multiplex PCR; TCRdb's copy has only in-frame clones and leaves some out. The sample lists about 94,000 clones, roughly 95% occurring once. These data are taken from a study of technical replicates of blood from a handful of donors. The V gene lost 0 bases and the J gene lost 0 bases, with 6 bases spanning the gap. This CDR3 contains 15 residues. The germline gives CDR1 SGHNT, CDR2 YYREEE (reference sequence). The TCR comes from a human donor in good health. The specimen sequenced was T cells isolated from PBMCs. The V and J genes are TRBV5-4 and TRBJ1-4; TRBD1 might be the D (5 bases). The CDR3 coding sequence is TGTGCCAGCAGCTTGGTAGGGGCAACTAATGAAAAACTGTTTTTT. Protein product: CASSLVGATNEKLFF.